A single sample is the source of the 17 T cell receptor beta chains below, sequenced in a study of blood T cell dynamics during melanoma immunotherapy. Method: immunoSEQ multiplex PCR; TCRdb's copy keeps in-frame clones and lacks some. The top ten clones hold 0.21% of a sample with 15,000 to 20,000 clones, about 94% of them seen once. As to time point: week 3, after first cycle of checkpoint inhibitor. The sample was effector memory CD8+ T cells from blood, taken from a patient treated with checkpoint blockade. All receptors derive from a human donor with melanoma.

The chain uses TRBV5-6 and TRBJ2-5; no firm D call. This CDR3 contains 16 residues. Per germline, CDR1 SGHDT and CDR2 YYEEEE. Trimming took 4 bases from V and 0 from J, leaving 16 bases between them. The CDR3 bases are TGTGCCAGCAGCGCTATCGTGCGGACGAACCAAGAGACCCAGTACTTC. Protein: CASSAIVRTNQETQYF.

In its sample, this clone was seen once. The genes are TRBV9 and TRBJ1-5; 9 positions agree with TRBD1. This CDR3 comprises 15 residues. V lost 3 bases and J lost 0; bases outside the gene matches: 1. Germline V gives CDR1 SGDLS, CDR2 YYNGEE. The CDR3 here is CASSETGGSNQPQHF. DNA of the CDR3: TGTGCCAGCAGCGAGACAGGGGGTAGCAATCAGCCCCAGCATTTT.

CDR3 sequence (DNA): TGCGCCAGCAGCTTGGGTCGGCTAGCGATGAACACCGGGGAGCTGTTTTTT. Translation gives CASSLGRLAMNTGELFF. The chain employs TRBV5-1 and TRBJ2-2; perhaps TRBD2 as D (6 bases). This CDR3 has 17 residues. The V gene lost 0 bases and the J gene lost 1 base, with 13 bases spanning the gap. CDR1 SGHRS and CDR2 YFSETQ come from the germline V gene.

In DNA form, the CDR3 reads TGTGCCAGCAGCCCCGGTCCGGACAGGACTAGCGTCTACGAGCAGTACTTC. Its protein is CASSPGPDRTSVYEQYF. The chain couples TRBV11-1 to TRBJ2-7, with 9 positions matching TRBD2. The J segment lost 3 bases and the V segment lost 5 bases, leaving 14 bases of the junction unmatched. The germline gives CDR1 SGHAT, CDR2 FQDESV (reference sequence). The CDR3 contains 17 residues. The full variable domain, in which reference TRBV11-1 and TRBJ2-7 provide the parts outside the CDR3, is EAEVAQSPRYKITEKSQAVAFWCDPISGHATLYWYRQILGQGPELLVQFQDESVVDDSQLPKDRFSAERLKGVDSTLKIQPAELGDSAMYLCASSPGPDRTSVYEQYFGPGTRLTVT.

The chain combines TRBV5-1 with TRBJ2-1, with D unresolved. The CDR3 sequence is 12 residues long. With 5 bases removed from V and 8 bases from J, the gap between germline ends came to 11 bases. CDR1 and CDR2 (germline): SGHRS, YFSETQ. CDR3 sequence: CASSRSFDEQFF. CDR3 nucleotide sequence: TGCGCCAGCAGTCGAAGTTTTGATGAGCAGTTCTTC. The variable domain in full, completed from reference TRBV5-1 and TRBJ2-1, reads KAGVTQTPRYLIKTRGQQVTLSCSPISGHRSVSWYQQTPGQGLQFLFEYFSETQRNKGNFPGRFSGRQFSNSRSEMNVSTLELGDSALYLCASSRSFDEQFFGPGTRLTVL.

The CDR3 loop reads CASSPVAGEGTGELFF. DNA of the CDR3: TGTGCCAGCAGCCCGGTAGCGGGAGAGGGCACCGGGGAGCTGTTTTTT. The chain links TRBV7-6 to TRBJ2-2, with 9 bases identical to TRBD2. J was trimmed by 4 bases and V by 5 bases; bases with no gene match: 8. Germline CDR1 is SGHVS and CDR2 is FNYEAQ. The CDR3 totals 16 residues.

The chain links TRBV7-9 to TRBJ1-1; 7 nucleotides align to TRBD1. The CDR3 runs 13 residues. The V gene's germline CDR1 is SEHNR and CDR2 FQNEAQ (reference sequence). Germline trimming cut 5 bases from V and 4 bases from J; bases unmatched to any gene: 4. CDR3 sequence: CASSPTGATEAFF. As DNA, the CDR3 is TGTGCCAGCAGCCCAACAGGGGCCACTGAAGCTTTCTTT.

The J gene is TRBJ2-1, the V gene TRBV19; 10 nucleotides line up with TRBD2. This CDR3 has 16 residues. Trimming removed 5 bases from V and 7 bases from J; junction bases left unmatched: 11. Germline-derived CDR1 and CDR2 are LNHDA and SQIVND (reference sequence). In nucleotides, the CDR3 is TGTGCCAGTAGTCCAGAGCGGGAGGGCCTTCGGAATGAGCAGTTCTTC. This sequence encodes CASSPEREGLRNEQFF. Supplemented by reference TRBV19 and TRBJ2-1, the full variable domain reads DGGITQSPKYLFRKEGQNVTLSCEQNLNHDAMYWYRQDPGQGLRLIYYSQIVNDFQKGDIAEGYSVSREKKESFPLTVTSAQKNPTAFYLCASSPEREGLRNEQFFGPGTRLTVL.

This sequence joins TRBV13 and TRBJ2-2; D is uncertain. Germline V lookup: CDR1 PRHDT, CDR2 FYEKMQ (reference sequence). The V end was cut by 0 bases, the J end by 6 bases, with 17 bases between. CDR3 length equals 17 residues. The CDR3 DNA is TGTGCCAGCAGCTTAGGCCTAAGTCGGGCTGGATCCGGGGAGCTGTTTTTT. Protein product: CASSLGLSRAGSGELFF.

The chain employs TRBV2 and TRBJ2-1; a weak D match, TRBD2 (5 bases). V was cut by 8 bases and J by 4 bases, with 18 bases left in between. CDR3 length equals 15 residues. CDR1 is SNHLY, CDR2 FYNNEI, per germline. CDR3 nucleotide sequence: TGTGCCAGCCCACGAGCGGCGTCTGAATACAATGAGCAGTTCTTC. Protein sequence: CASPRAASEYNEQFF.

The chain couples TRBV28 to TRBJ2-7; TRBD2 is a possible D gene (6 bases). The CDR3 extends over 11 amino acids. Deletions cut 8 bases from V and 7 bases from J, with 12 bases between. CDR1 is MDHEN, CDR2 SYDVKM, per germline. The CDR3 reads CASERGFEQYF. The CDR3 nucleotides read TGTGCCAGCGAACGGGGGTTTGAGCAGTACTTC.

The chain is built from TRBV7-8 and TRBJ1-1; no clear D. Deletions cut 4 bases from V and 3 bases from J, with 9 bases between. The CDR3 runs to 13 residues. From germline, CDR1 is SGHVS and CDR2 FQNEAQ. CDR3: CASSSVPDTEAFF. The CDR3 DNA follows: TGTGCCAGCAGCTCGGTTCCCGACACTGAAGCTTTCTTT.

The rearrangement uses TRBV5-1 and TRBJ2-1; tentatively, D is TRBD1 or TRBD2 (5 bases each). There are 15 residues in the CDR3. Per the germline V gene, CDR1 is SGHRS and CDR2 is YFSETQ. V lost 0 bases to trimming and J lost 6 bases, with 13 bases between them. CDR3 loop: CASSLAGRLANEQFF. The CDR3 coding sequence is TGCGCCAGCAGCTTGGCGGGGCGGCTTGCCAATGAGCAGTTCTTC. Together with reference TRBV5-1 and TRBJ2-1, the CDR3 gives the full variable domain: KAGVTQTPRYLIKTRGQQVTLSCSPISGHRSVSWYQQTPGQGLQFLFEYFSETQRNKGNFPGRFSGRQFSNSRSEMNVSTLELGDSALYLCASSLAGRLANEQFFGPGTRLTVL.

The chain employs TRBV2 and TRBJ2-7, with D maybe TRBD2 (5 bases). Germline V gene sequence: CDR1 SNHLY, CDR2 FYNNEI. V was pared by 8 bases and J by 4 bases, with 6 bases between. The CDR3 length is 10 residues. The CDR3 here is CASGEYEQYF. The CDR3 bases are TGTGCCAGCGGGGAGTACGAGCAGTACTTC.

This rearrangement joins TRBV14 to TRBJ1-1; no firm D call. This CDR3 has 13 residues. V was cut by 4 bases and J by 8 bases, with 14 bases left in between. Germline V lookup: CDR1 SGHDN, CDR2 FVKESK. The chain's CDR3 is CASSLSSLREAFF. The DNA for the CDR3 is TGTGCCAGCAGCCTAAGTTCCCTAAGAGAAGCTTTCTTT.

The V gene is TRBV7-9, the J gene TRBJ1-1; D gene unclear. Per the germline V gene, CDR1 is SEHNR and CDR2 is FQNEAQ (reference sequence). Trimming removed 1 base at V and 7 bases at J, with 4 bases between. CDR3 length equals 11 residues. The CDR3 loop is CASSLENEAFF. As DNA, the CDR3 is TGTGCCAGCAGCTTAGAAAATGAAGCTTTCTTT.

The CDR3 here is CASSPHGLAGSLVEQYF. CDR3 coding DNA: TGTGCCAGCAGCCCTCATGGACTAGCGGGATCTCTCGTCGAGCAGTACTTC. This chain connects TRBV13 to TRBJ2-7; 12 bases are shared with TRBD2. From germline, CDR1 is PRHDT and CDR2 FYEKMQ (reference sequence). With V trimmed by 5 bases and J by 6 bases, 14 bases remained unmatched. The CDR3 runs 17 residues.